The present TCR beta chain was sequenced within a study of T cells after yellow fever vaccination. The wider study: SMART-Seq v4 Ultra Low Input prepared libraries from low-cell fractions.

Making TCR cDNA involved 5'RACE template switching, which added UMIs and a universal primer site. Using its own MiXCR run on the 5' RACE reads, TCRdb lists one record per CDR3 protein. In the table there are hundreds of thousands of distinct CDR3 sequences, around 16% of which are singletons. Whole-study findings and limits: FACS-sorted repertoires might harbor abundant contaminating clonotypes from the bulk population. Faster peaking, at day 5 versus 15, marked a secondary response that was weaker.

This clonotype appeared a few times. As yet, its antigen is unknown. CDR1 DFQATT and CDR2 SNEGSKA come from the germline V gene (reference sequence). This CDR3 is built from 14 residues. V dropped 5 bases and J dropped 0; count of bases not matched to a gene: 6. The rearrangement uses TRBV20-1 and TRBJ1-1; TRBD1 agrees at 7 bases. The clonotype comes from a man between 18 and 35 years old who received the YFV17D yellow fever vaccine. Sample: PBMCs, taken 5 days after the first yellow fever vaccination. The CDR3 nucleotides are TGCAGTGCTGGCAAGGGACAGCTGAACACTGAAGCTTTCTTT. It specifies CSAGKGQLNTEAFF.